This T cell receptor (beta chain) was sequenced for a study of cytomegalovirus exposure and HLA in healthy donors. Amplification used 60 Vbeta primers and 13 Jbeta primers. Using immunoSEQ multiplex PCR, the repertoire was profiled, and TCRdb retains in-frame clones only, with some absent. The sample consists of about 150,000 clones, almost 80% of them appearing once. Germline assignment: CDR1 SGHRS and CDR2 YFSETQ. The CDR3 runs 15 residues. Unmatched junction bases numbered 7, after V lost 1 base and J lost 3 bases. Sequences were obtained from PBMCs. The clonotype originates from a woman aged 40 to 55 in good health and CMV-seropositive. V is TRBV5-1 and J is TRBJ2-7; 7 bases agree with TRBD2. This chain's CDR3 is CASSLLFGGGYEQYF. The CDR3 coding sequence is TGCGCCAGCAGCTTGCTTTTCGGCGGGGGCTACGAGCAGTACTTC.